The 12 T cell receptor beta chains in this list originate from one sample, sequenced in a study of blood T cell repertoires in COVID-19. Profiling relied on immunoSEQ multiplex PCR, and the TCRdb table lists in-frame clones only, not all of them. The sample includes about 240,000 clones, about 85% of them seen just once. Sequenced input: peripheral blood. Every receptor here comes from a young man who had recovered from COVID-19.

This chain links TRBV29-1 with TRBJ1-1, with D uncertain. Trimming cost V 6 bases and J 1 base, with 12 bases left between them. The V gene's germline CDR1 is SQVTM and CDR2 ANQGSEA. CDR3 length equals 13 residues. The CDR3 loop reads CSVGRLPNTEAFF. In DNA form, the CDR3 reads TGCAGCGTGGGGAGGTTACCGAACACTGAAGCTTTCTTT.

The V call is TRBV6-5, the J call TRBJ2-7, with TRBD2 identical over 10 bases. The J segment lost 3 bases and the V segment lost 4 bases, leaving 6 bases of the junction unmatched. Germline V gene lookup returns CDR1 MNHEY and CDR2 SVGAGI. This CDR3 has 15 amino acids. CDR3 amino acids: CASSSTGLAHYEQYF. The CDR3 DNA reads as TGTGCCAGCAGTTCCACGGGACTAGCGCACTACGAGCAGTACTTC.

The V gene is TRBV9, the J gene TRBJ1-6; tentative D call: TRBD1 (5 bases). CDR1 and CDR2 from the germline V gene are SGDLS and YYNGEE. The CDR3 loop spans 14 amino acids. The germline V and J ends were trimmed by 3 bases and 7 bases, with 11 bases remaining between them. The CDR3 DNA follows: TGTGCCAGCAGCGCAGACAGTGGAAATTCACCCCTCCACTTT. Protein product: CASSADSGNSPLHF. Using reference TRBV9 and TRBJ1-6 for the parts outside the CDR3, the full variable domain is DSGVTQTPKHLITATGQRVTLRCSPRSGDLSVYWYQQSLDQGLQFLIQYYNGEERAKGNILERFSAQQFPDLHSELNLSSLELGDSALYFCASSADSGNSPLHFGNGTRLTVT.

V gene TRBV19 combines with J gene TRBJ2-5, with 12 nucleotides matching TRBD2. CDR1 LNHDA and CDR2 SQIVND come from the germline V gene (reference sequence). This CDR3 region has 16 residues. J lost 5 bases, V lost 3 bases, and 7 bases had no gene match. CDR3 nucleotide sequence: TGTGCCAGTAGTATGTGGACTAGCGGGGCTGGGGAGACCCAGTACTTC. This encodes CASSMWTSGAGETQYF.

The chain has TRBV3-1 (or the pseudogene TRBV3-2) and TRBJ2-1, with 12 bases aligning to TRBD2. V dropped 1 base and J dropped 6; count of bases not matched to a gene: 1. The CDR3 extends over 15 amino acids. From germline, CDR1 is LGHDT and CDR2 YNNKEL (reference sequence). The CDR3 reads CASSQASGGGNEQFF. CDR3 nucleotides: TGTGCCAGCAGCCAAGCTAGCGGGGGGGGCAATGAGCAGTTCTTC.

This clone was seen a handful of times. The chain has TRBV4-2 and TRBJ2-2; possible D gene TRBD2, 7 bases. Germline CDR1 is LGHNA and CDR2 is YNFKEQ. The CDR3 is 13 residues long. V was cut by 4 bases and J by 6 bases, with 9 bases left in between. The CDR3 is CASSRGGAGELFF. CDR3 in DNA: TGTGCCAGCAGCCGAGGGGGGGCCGGGGAGCTGTTTTTT.

V and J are TRBV20-1 and TRBJ2-1, with D perhaps TRBD2 (7 bases). The germline CDR1 and CDR2 sequences are DFQATT and SNEGSKA (reference sequence). With 3 bases removed from V and 1 base from J, the gap between germline ends came to 16 bases. CDR3 size: 16 residues. Here the CDR3 DNA reads TGCAGTGCTAGTCCATTACGGGGGGCTTCCTACAATGAGCAGTTCTTC. Encoded protein: CSASPLRGASYNEQFF.

This chain uses TRBV7-2 with TRBJ1-5; D is ambiguous. The CDR3 extends over 13 amino acids. V gave up 0 bases and J gave up 5 bases, with 5 bases separating them. CDR1 is SGHTA and CDR2 is FQGNSA in the germline V gene. The CDR3 loop is CASSLAIDQPQHF. The CDR3 DNA follows: TGTGCCAGCAGCTTAGCGATAGATCAGCCCCAGCATTTT. The entire variable domain, with the rest obtained from reference TRBV7-2 and TRBJ1-5, is as follows: GAGVSQSPSNKVTEKGKDVELRCDPISGHTALYWYRQSLGQGLEFLIYFQGNSAPDKSGLPSDRFSAERTGGSVSTLTIQRTQQEDSAVYLCASSLAIDQPQHFGDGTRLSIL.

CDR3 amino acids: CASRARGNKETQYF. The CDR3 DNA is TGTGCCAGCAGAGCCAGGGGGAACAAAGAGACCCAGTACTTC. This chain connects TRBV3-1 (or the pseudogene TRBV3-2) to TRBJ2-5, with TRBD1 matching 7 bases. Germline V gene data show CDR1 as LGHDT and CDR2 as YNNKEL (reference sequence). After removal of 6 bases from V and 3 bases from J, the junction contained 7 bases not matched to a gene. CDR3 length: 14 amino acids.

The chain is built from TRBV5-1 and TRBJ2-3; D possibly corresponds to TRBD1 (6 bases). CDR1 is SGHRS, CDR2 YFSETQ, per germline. Trimming took off 0 bases at V and 6 bases at J, with 11 bases between the two ends. CDR3 size: 14 residues. CDR3 amino acids: CASSLGQESDTQYF. CDR3 coding DNA: TGCGCCAGCAGCTTGGGACAGGAGTCCGATACGCAGTATTTT.

The rearrangement joins TRBV3-1 (or the pseudogene TRBV3-2) to TRBJ1-3; D gene ambiguous. V lost 4 bases and J lost 0, with 10 bases in between. Germline loops: CDR1 LGHDT, CDR2 YNNKEL (reference sequence). The CDR3 consists of 15 residues. The CDR3 reads CASSPTRYSGNTIYF. In DNA, the CDR3 is TGTGCCAGCAGCCCGACGCGGTACTCTGGAAACACCATATATTTT.

The chain carries TRBV18 and TRBJ1-1, with D possibly being TRBD1 (5 bases). V was trimmed by 6 bases and J by 5 bases, leaving 22 bases between them. Germline V gene data show CDR1 as KGHSH and CDR2 as LQKENI. The CDR3 extends over 16 amino acids. This chain's CDR3 is CASSHSGAGSGTEAFF. The CDR3, as DNA: TGTGCCAGCTCTCATAGTGGGGCTGGGTCTGGGACTGAAGCTTTCTTT.